These 10 T cell receptor beta chains were all obtained from the same sample, sequenced in a study of blood T cells in healthy people across ages. Together with a sample-barcoded 5' primer, a J-beta primer mix was included in a second PCR lasting about 7 to 11 cycles. TCRdb called the 5' RACE reads again in MiXCR, with one record for every CDR3 protein. The sample has 1.5 million to 2 million distinct CDR3 sequences, roughly 52% seen once. The sequenced material came from blood. The receptors originated from a middle-aged woman in good health.

The table lists this clonotype with a few counts. The rearrangement uses TRBV27 and TRBJ2-5; TRBD1 or TRBD2 may be the D gene (5 bases each). Per germline, CDR1 MNHEY and CDR2 SMNVEV (reference sequence). The CDR3 totals 15 residues. V was trimmed by 5 bases and J by 7 bases, leaving 20 bases between them. CDR3 region: CASSPPGPYTGTQYF. The CDR3 bases are TGTGCCAGCAGTCCTCCGGGACCTTATACCGGGACCCAGTACTTC.

The V and J genes are TRBV7-2 and TRBJ2-3; no definite D call. Germline CDR1 is SGHTA and CDR2 is FQGNSA. The V end was cut by 5 bases, the J end by 3 bases, with 9 bases between. The CDR3 totals 13 residues. The CDR3 reads CASSPTQTDTQYF. The CDR3 nucleotides read TGTGCCAGCAGCCCCACCCAGACAGATACGCAGTATTTT.

This clonotype came up a few times. The chain couples TRBV29-1 to TRBJ2-5; possibly TRBD1 or TRBD2 for D (5 bases each). With 4 bases removed from V and 3 bases from J, the gap between germline ends came to 12 bases. CDR3 length: 13 residues. Germline loops: CDR1 SQVTM, CDR2 ANQGSEA. DNA for the CDR3: TGCAGCGTTGTATGGTTGGGGGAAGAGACCCAGTACTTC. Translation: CSVVWLGEETQYF.

The chain couples TRBV7-8 to TRBJ2-1; 11 bases match TRBD1. The junction had 7 bases not matched to a gene; V was cut back by 2 bases and J by 7 bases. Germline CDR1 and CDR2: SGHVS and FQNEAQ. The CDR3 spans 16 residues. CDR3 protein: CASSLTPGQGVNEQFF. The CDR3 DNA reads TGTGCCAGCAGCTTAACACCGGGACAGGGGGTTAATGAGCAGTTCTTC. Combining the CDR3 with reference TRBV7-8 and TRBJ2-1 gives the whole variable domain GAGVSQSPRYKVAKRGQDVALRCDPISGHVSLFWYQQALGQGPEFLTYFQNEAQLDKSGLPSDRFFAERPEGSVSTLKIQRTQQEDSAVYLCASSLTPGQGVNEQFFGPGTRLTVL.

This clonotype was detected only a few times. This chain joins TRBV7-2 and TRBJ2-1; 8 bases match TRBD2. Germline trimming cut 1 base from V and 11 bases from J; bases unmatched to any gene: 13. This CDR3 spans 16 amino acids. CDR1 SGHTA and CDR2 FQGNSA come from the germline V gene. In nucleotides, the CDR3 is TGTGCCAGCAGCTTAGGAACGGGGGGGTTCTTTAATCAGCAGTTCTTC. Translated: CASSLGTGGFFNQQFF.

CDR3 in DNA: TGTGCCAGCAGTCCCCGCAGGGGCGTTTCGGTTGGTGAAAAACTGTTTTTT. It translates to CASSPRRGVSVGEKLFF. The chain carries TRBV12-3 or TRBV12-4 and TRBJ1-4; perhaps TRBD1 as D (6 bases). V lost 5 bases and J 7 bases, leaving 23 bases between the germline ends. The CDR3 sequence is 17 residues long.

The chain recombines TRBV6-5 with TRBJ1-2; 9 bases line up with TRBD1. V trimming: 9 bases; J trimming: 4 bases; junction bases outside the gene matches: 12. The germline V gene has CDR1 MNHEY and CDR2 SVGAGI. The CDR3 runs 15 residues. The CDR3 reads CASRTGAPNGYGYTF. In DNA form, the CDR3 reads TGTGCCAGTCGGACAGGGGCCCCCAATGGCTATGGCTACACCTTC.

The CDR3 protein is CASSSQGQGGEQYF. Here the CDR3 DNA reads TGTGCCAGCTCAAGTCAGGGACAGGGGGGCGAGCAGTACTTC. The chain uses TRBV18 and TRBJ2-5; 11 nucleotides match TRBD1. The assigned J gene may be wrong: the sequence end matches TRBJ2-7 better. This CDR3 has 14 amino acids. Germline assignment: CDR1 KGHSH and CDR2 LQKENI.

This clonotype has only a few counts. This rearrangement joins TRBV7-3 to TRBJ2-1; TRBD2 is a possible D gene (5 bases). Germline values: CDR1 SGHTA, CDR2 FQGTGA. The CDR3 has 16 residues. With 4 bases removed from V and 4 bases from J, the gap between germline ends came to 17 bases. CDR3: CASSSRGVGRYNEQFF. CDR3 bases: TGTGCCAGCAGCTCCAGAGGCGTGGGGAGATACAATGAGCAGTTCTTC.

The chain combines TRBV20-1 with TRBJ2-7; D uncertain. The DNA end is more similar to TRBJ2-4, so the J call may be wrong. CDR3 length: 12 amino acids. Germline V gene data show CDR1 as DFQATT and CDR2 as SNEGSKA (reference sequence). The CDR3 DNA sequence: TGCAGTGCTAGAGACAGTTCTTCCATTCAGTACTTC. It specifies CSARDSSSIQYF.